A selection of T cell receptor beta chains follows, all from one sample in a study of coeliac disease. The assay was immunoSEQ multiplex PCR, and TCRdb's table has in-frame clones only and misses some. The sample consists of under 4,500 clones, roughly two thirds of them appearing once. The sample taken for sequencing was intraepithelial lymphocytes from the gut. The origin of the receptors is a man aged 70 or older with active celiac disease. Each CDR3 is given with its conserved first and last residue. D genes are given only for firm matches. The size field is filled for only some rows; it gives once, few, many or a size class.

d_call	v_call	cdr3_length	j_call	clone_size	cdr3_nt	cdr3_aa
TRBD1	TRBV7-2	15	TRBJ2-4	-	TGTGCCAGCAGCATGACAGGGCCCCCTGAGGAGGTTCAGTACTTC	CASSMTGPPEEVQYF
-	TRBV10-2	13	TRBJ1-5	-	TGCGCCAGCAGCCTCAACAGGAATCAGCCCCAGCATTTT	CASSLNRNQPQHF
-	TRBV28	15	TRBJ2-7	-	TGTGCCAGCAGTGTTCCGTTCGACGGGATCTACGAGCAGTACTTC	CASSVPFDGIYEQYF
-	TRBV11-1	13	TRBJ1-1	-	TGTGCCAGCAGCCGCGAGGAGAAGACTGAAGCTTTCTTT	CASSREEKTEAFF
-	TRBV10-2	14	TRBJ1-5	-	TGCGCCAGCAGTGAGGCCAGGGGTGTTCAGCCCCAGCATTTT	CASSEARGVQPQHF
TRBD1	TRBV5-4	15	TRBJ1-4	-	TGTGCCAGCAGCCTCCGGGACAGGGATAATGAAAAACTGTTTTTT	CASSLRDRDNEKLFF
TRBD2	TRBV18	17	TRBJ2-5	-	TGTGCCAGCTCACCACCAGGGGCGGGGACTACCAAAGAGACCCAGTACTTC	CASSPPGAGTTKETQYF
TRBD2	TRBV23-1	13	TRBJ2-7	-	TGCGCCAGCAGGGGGGAGGGGCCCCGGGGGCAGTACTTC	CASRGEGPRGQYF
TRBD1	TRBV5-4	14	TRBJ2-5	-	TGTGCCAGCAGCCTGGACAGGGGGCTCGAGACCCAGTACTTC	CASSLDRGLETQYF
-	TRBV6-1	15	TRBJ1-6	-	TGTGCCAGCAGTGACCAGGGATCCTATAATTCACCCCTCCACTTT	CASSDQGSYNSPLHF
TRBD2	TRBV18	15	TRBJ2-1	-	TGTGCCAGCTCACCGGGGGGGGGAATTGTCAATGAGCAGTTCTTC	CASSPGGGIVNEQFF
-	TRBV27	16	TRBJ2-7	-	TGTGCCAGCAGCTTTTCGGAGGAGCGGAGCTCCTACGAGCAGTACTTC	CASSFSEERSSYEQYF
-	TRBV11-2	13	TRBJ1-1	-	TGTGCCAGCAGCTTAGCTCTAAACACTGAAGCTTTCTTT	CASSLALNTEAFF
-	TRBV7-2	16	TRBJ2-5	-	TGTGCCAGCAGCTTAGCTTTTCGAGGATTTCAAGAGACCCAGTACTTC	CASSLAFRGFQETQYF
TRBD1	TRBV6-1	13	TRBJ1-1	few	TGTGCCAGCAGGAGGACAGGGGAAACTGAAGCTTTCTTT	CASRRTGETEAFF
-	TRBV2	14	TRBJ1-2	-	TGTGCCAGCAGTGGGGGGGGTAGGGTATATGGCTACACCTTC	CASSGGGRVYGYTF
TRBD1	TRBV7-3	18	TRBJ2-2	-	TGTGCCAGCAGCTCTCGTGGCCGGGACAGGGGCAACACCGGGGAGCTGTTTTTT	CASSSRGRDRGNTGELFF
TRBD2	TRBV28	14	TRBJ2-7	few	TGTGCCAGCAGTTTTTTTGCGGGGGGCGGGGAGCAGTACTTC	CASSFFAGGGEQYF
TRBD2	TRBV11-2	18	TRBJ2-3	few	TGTGCCAGCAGCCACTTGCATCCGGGACTAGGATCAACAGATACGCAGTATTTT	CASSHLHPGLGSTDTQYF
-	TRBV2	18	TRBJ2-5	-	TGTGCCAGCAGTGAAAGCGATCCGAGGGGGCTGGGGGGAGAGGCCCAGTACTTC	CASSESDPRGLGGEAQYF
TRBD1	TRBV28	14	TRBJ2-7	few	TGTGCCAGCAGTTGGTGGACAGGGCCTAACGAGCAGTACTTC	CASSWWTGPNEQYF
-	TRBV14	14	TRBJ2-2	-	TGTGCCAGCAGCCGAGGGGGGAACACCGGGGAGCTGTTTTTT	CASSRGGNTGELFF
TRBD1	TRBV7-2	15	TRBJ2-5	once	TGTGCCAGCAGCTCAAACAGGGGTTATTCTGAGACCCAGTACTTC	CASSSNRGYSETQYF
-	TRBV5-6	15	TRBJ2-3	few	TGTGCCAGCAGCCCCACACCGGGAGATACAGATACGCAGTATTTT	CASSPTPGDTDTQYF
-	TRBV5-1	17	TRBJ2-3	-	TGCGCCAGCAGCCCCAGCACAGTAGCGGAGTTCACAGATACGCAGTATTTT	CASSPSTVAEFTDTQYF
-	TRBV5-4	16	TRBJ2-7	few	TGTGCCAGCAGCCCATTTGGGGGCCTGGGCTCCTACGAGCAGTACTTC	CASSPFGGLGSYEQYF
TRBD1	TRBV2	15	TRBJ1-6	-	TGTGCCAGCAGTGAATTCCAGGGGGCTCATTCACCCCTCCACTTT	CASSEFQGAHSPLHF
TRBD1	TRBV5-6	15	TRBJ1-6	-	TGTGCCAGCAGCGCCGGGACAGGGAGTTATTCCCCCCTCCACTTT	CASSAGTGSYSPLHF
-	TRBV19	15	TRBJ1-5	-	TGTGCCAGTAGTCAGACTCGAATGATCAATCAGCCCCAGCATTTT	CASSQTRMINQPQHF
TRBD2	TRBV4-2	17	TRBJ2-3	few	TGTGCCAGCAGCACCCGACTAGCGGGAGAGAGCACAGATACGCAGTATTTT	CASSTRLAGESTDTQYF
TRBD2	TRBV5-1	16	TRBJ2-2	few	TGCGCCAGCATGACGGCGGGGGGCGCGGACACCGGGGAGCTGTTTTTT	CASMTAGGADTGELFF
TRBD1	TRBV11-1	16	TRBJ2-3	-	TGTGCCAGCAGCCCCACCGGGACAGGGGATGACGATACGCAGTATTTT	CASSPTGTGDDDTQYF
-	TRBV29-1	12	TRBJ2-3	-	TGCAGCGTTGTCCTCACTGTTCGAGCGCAGTATTTT	CSVVLTVRAQYF
-	TRBV2	11	TRBJ2-4	-	TGTGCCAGCAGTGTTGAGAACATTCAGTACTTC	CASSVENIQYF
-	TRBV10-2	14	TRBJ2-1	-	TGCGCCAGCAGCGTAGCGGAAATCTACAATGAGCAGTTCTTC	CASSVAEIYNEQFF
-	TRBV21-1	13	TRBJ2-1	-	TGTGCCAGCAGCAAAGACCGATACAATGGGCAGTTCTTC	CASSKDRYNGQFF
TRBD1	TRBV28	14	TRBJ2-3	-	TGTGCCAGCAGAAAGACAGGGGCCGCAGATACGCAGTATTTT	CASRKTGAADTQYF
-	TRBV27	11	TRBJ2-7	-	TGTGCCAGCAGTTCCCCCTACGAGCAGTACTTC	CASSSPYEQYF
-	TRBV29-1	11	TRBJ2-7	few	TGCAGCGTGGGGACACTAGGCGAGCAGTACTTC	CSVGTLGEQYF
-	TRBV13	14	TRBJ1-4	-	TGTGCCAGCAGCTTAAGGGGGGGGAGTGAAAAACTGTTTTTT	CASSLRGGSEKLFF
TRBD2	TRBV18	15	TRBJ2-1	-	TGTGCCAGCTCACCGGAGCGGGGGGTCTACAATGAGCAGTTCTTC	CASSPERGVYNEQFF
TRBD1	TRBV7-2	15	TRBJ1-5	-	TGTGCCAGCAGCTTAGGGACAGGGAGCAATCAGCCCCAGCATTTT	CASSLGTGSNQPQHF
TRBD1	TRBV19	17	TRBJ2-3	-	TGTGCCAGTAGTGCACGGACAGGCCCTTTTCCTTCGGATACGCAGTATTTT	CASSARTGPFPSDTQYF
TRBD1	TRBV18	15	TRBJ2-2	-	TGTGCCAGCTCCCCCATGGGACAGGACACCGGGGAGCTGTTTTTT	CASSPMGQDTGELFF
-	TRBV18	15	TRBJ1-5	-	TGTGCCAGCTCACCTAATGTACAGGGTGATCAGCCCCAGCATTTT	CASSPNVQGDQPQHF
TRBD2	TRBV6-5	13	TRBJ2-7	-	TGTGCCAGCAGAACTAGCGGAACCTACGAGCAGTACTTC	CASRTSGTYEQYF